Each of the 14 T cell receptor beta chains below was sequenced from the same sample in a study of cytomegalovirus exposure and HLA in healthy donors. The protocol was immunoSEQ multiplex PCR, while the TCRdb copy is restricted to in-frame clones and leaves out a portion. The sample lists fewer than 90,000 clones; less than 95% were seen once. The specimen sequenced was PBMCs. Receptors were obtained from a young woman in good health and CMV-seropositive.

The CDR3 coding sequence is TGTGCCAGTAGTCCGAGACAGGGCCGCAATCAGCCCCAGCATTTT. This codes for CASSPRQGRNQPQHF. V gene TRBV19 combines with J gene TRBJ1-5, with 7 nucleotides matching TRBD1. The V segment lost 5 bases and the J segment 2 bases; nucleotides outside the gene matches: 6. The germline gives CDR1 LNHDA, CDR2 SQIVND (reference sequence). The CDR3 is 15 residues long.

V usage is TRBV9 and J usage is TRBJ1-1, with TRBD1 as a possible D gene (5 bases). V lost 4 bases and J lost 0, with 10 bases in between. From germline, CDR1 is SGDLS and CDR2 YYNGEE. The length of the CDR3 is 14 residues. The CDR3 DNA sequence: TGTGCCAGCAGCTCGACAGAAATGAACACTGAAGCTTTCTTT. This codes for CASSSTEMNTEAFF.

The V gene is TRBV27, the J gene TRBJ2-1; no firm D call. Germline assignment: CDR1 MNHEY and CDR2 SMNVEV (reference sequence). Trimming shortened V by 10 bases and J by 3 bases, and 16 bases separated the two germline ends. The CDR3 has 14 amino acids. The DNA for the CDR3 is TGTGCCACCTCCAGACATCAGTTCTACAATGAGCAGTTCTTC. Encoded protein: CATSRHQFYNEQFF.

V and J are TRBV6-1 and TRBJ2-2, with D tentatively TRBD2 (6 bases). Per the germline V gene, CDR1 is MNHNS and CDR2 is SASEGT. V lost 6 bases, J lost 5 bases, and 13 bases lay in between. The CDR3 runs to 14 residues. CDR3: CASRRDQETGELFF. The CDR3 nucleotides are TGTGCCAGCAGGCGGGACCAGGAGACCGGGGAGCTGTTTTTT.

The chain is built from TRBV18 and TRBJ2-7; D uncertain. The germline CDR1 and CDR2 sequences are KGHSH and LQKENI. The CDR3 is 15 amino acids. Between the trimmed V and J ends, which lost 2 bases and 0 bases, there was a span of 11 bases. The CDR3 here is CASSPDPLGSYEQYF. CDR3 bases: TGTGCCAGCTCACCAGATCCTCTAGGCTCCTACGAGCAGTACTTC. Combining the CDR3 with reference TRBV18 and TRBJ2-7 gives the whole variable domain NAGVMQNPRHLVRRRGQEARLRCSPMKGHSHVYWYRQLPEEGLKFMVYLQKENIIDESGMPKERFSAEFPKEGPSILRIQQVVRGDSAAYFCASSPDPLGSYEQYFGPGTRLTVT.

The chain recombines TRBV28 with TRBJ1-3; D not certain. Germline CDR1 is MDHEN and CDR2 is SYDVKM. The CDR3 consists of 15 residues. Trimming stripped 4 bases from V and 0 bases from J, with 10 bases between. Here the CDR3 DNA reads TGTGCCAGCAGTTCCCCGGCAGGCTCTGGAAACACCATATATTTT. Protein product: CASSSPAGSGNTIYF.

The chain couples TRBV30 to TRBJ1-2, with D tentatively TRBD1 (6 bases). The CDR3 has 14 amino acids. Germline V gene sequence: CDR1 GTSNPN, CDR2 SVGIG (reference sequence). With 0 bases removed from V and 2 bases from J, the gap between germline ends came to 10 bases. The CDR3 protein is CAWSVLGHNYGYTF. The CDR3 nucleotides read TGTGCCTGGAGTGTACTGGGACACAACTATGGCTACACCTTC.

The rearrangement joins TRBV5-1 to TRBJ1-1; no clear D gene. This CDR3 has 12 amino acids. V was clipped by 3 bases and J by 1 base, with 4 bases between them. Germline CDR1 is SGHRS and CDR2 is YFSETQ. The CDR3 protein is CASSSGNTEAFF. The CDR3 nucleotides read TGCGCCAGCAGCTCAGGGAACACTGAAGCTTTCTTT.

This chain uses TRBV28 with TRBJ1-2; D is perhaps TRBD1 (5 bases). V was trimmed by 2 bases and J by 4 bases, leaving 8 bases between them. CDR1 and CDR2 (germline): MDHEN, SYDVKM. The CDR3 runs 13 residues. This chain's CDR3 is CASSLTGFYGYTF. The CDR3 DNA reads as TGTGCCAGCAGTTTAACAGGATTCTATGGCTACACCTTC.

The genes are TRBV4-2 and TRBJ2-7, with 13 bases aligning to TRBD2. The germline gives CDR1 LGHNA, CDR2 YNFKEQ. This CDR3 has 18 residues. The V and J ends lost 0 bases and 5 bases, in that order; junction bases with no gene match: 10. The CDR3 nucleotides are TGTGCCAGCAGCCAAGATGAACTAGCGGGAGGGCGAAACAACGAGCAGTACTTC. Protein sequence: CASSQDELAGGRNNEQYF.

CDR3 sequence reads: CSVAPGLNRRETQYF. The DNA for the CDR3 is TGCAGCGTTGCTCCGGGACTTAATAGGAGAGAGACCCAGTACTTC. The rearrangement joins TRBV29-1 to TRBJ2-5, with D possibly being TRBD2 (6 bases). From germline, CDR1 is SQVTM and CDR2 ANQGSEA. The CDR3 runs to 15 residues. With 4 bases removed from V and 4 bases from J, the gap between germline ends came to 19 bases.

The chain uses TRBV11-3 and TRBJ2-5; TRBD1 matches at 9 bases. This CDR3 region has 15 residues. In germline, CDR1 is SGHNT, CDR2 YENEEA. The V segment lost 3 bases and the J segment 5 bases; nucleotides outside the gene matches: 7. DNA of the CDR3: TGTGCCAGCAGCTTGGGACAGGGTGTTAGGGAGACCCAGTACTTC. Translating it yields CASSLGQGVRETQYF. Drawing the rest from reference TRBV11-3 and TRBJ2-5, the complete variable domain is EAGVVQSPRYKIIEKKQPVAFWCNPISGHNTLYWYLQNLGQGPELLIRYENEEAVDDSQLPKDRFSAERLKGVDSTLKIQPAELGDSAVYLCASSLGQGVRETQYFGPGTRLLVL.

The rearrangement joins TRBV7-8 to TRBJ2-4, with D perhaps matching TRBD2 (6 bases). The germline CDR1 and CDR2 sequences are SGHVS and FQNEAQ. V lost 1 base, J lost 7 bases, and 14 bases lay in between. The CDR3 is made up of 15 amino acids. The CDR3 sequence is CASSLDRGVRNIQYF. For the CDR3, the DNA is TGTGCCAGCAGCTTAGACCGCGGGGTTCGGAACATTCAGTACTTC.

The chain combines TRBV23-1 with TRBJ1-4; 8 bases agree with TRBD1. TRBV23-1 is an open reading frame whose function is uncertain. There are 14 residues in the CDR3. The ends lost 2 bases at V and 10 bases at J; junction bases unmatched: 6. The CDR3 reads CASSQRTGLGKLFF. Here the CDR3 DNA reads TGCGCCAGCAGTCAACGGACAGGGCTCGGAAAACTGTTTTTT.